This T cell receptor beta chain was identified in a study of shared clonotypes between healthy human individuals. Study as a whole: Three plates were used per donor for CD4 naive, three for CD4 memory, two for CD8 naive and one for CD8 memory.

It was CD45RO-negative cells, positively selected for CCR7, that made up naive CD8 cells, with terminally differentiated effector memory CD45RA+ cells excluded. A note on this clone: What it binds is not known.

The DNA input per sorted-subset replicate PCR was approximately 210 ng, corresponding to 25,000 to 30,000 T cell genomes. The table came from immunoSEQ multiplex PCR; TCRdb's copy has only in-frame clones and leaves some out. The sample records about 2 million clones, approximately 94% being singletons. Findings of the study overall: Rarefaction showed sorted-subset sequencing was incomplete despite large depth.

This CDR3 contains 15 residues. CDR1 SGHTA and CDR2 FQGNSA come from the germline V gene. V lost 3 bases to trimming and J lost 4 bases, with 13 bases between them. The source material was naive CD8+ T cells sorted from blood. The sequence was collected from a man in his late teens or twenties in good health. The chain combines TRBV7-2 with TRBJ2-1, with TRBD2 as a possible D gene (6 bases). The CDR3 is CASSFRGGAYNEQFF. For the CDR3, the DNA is TGTGCCAGCAGCTTCCGCGGAGGGGCGTACAATGAGCAGTTCTTC. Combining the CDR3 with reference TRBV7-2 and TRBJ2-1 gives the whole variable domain GAGVSQSPSNKVTEKGKDVELRCDPISGHTALYWYRQSLGQGLEFLIYFQGNSAPDKSGLPSDRFSAERTGGSVSTLTIQRTQQEDSAVYLCASSFRGGAYNEQFFGPGTRLTVL.